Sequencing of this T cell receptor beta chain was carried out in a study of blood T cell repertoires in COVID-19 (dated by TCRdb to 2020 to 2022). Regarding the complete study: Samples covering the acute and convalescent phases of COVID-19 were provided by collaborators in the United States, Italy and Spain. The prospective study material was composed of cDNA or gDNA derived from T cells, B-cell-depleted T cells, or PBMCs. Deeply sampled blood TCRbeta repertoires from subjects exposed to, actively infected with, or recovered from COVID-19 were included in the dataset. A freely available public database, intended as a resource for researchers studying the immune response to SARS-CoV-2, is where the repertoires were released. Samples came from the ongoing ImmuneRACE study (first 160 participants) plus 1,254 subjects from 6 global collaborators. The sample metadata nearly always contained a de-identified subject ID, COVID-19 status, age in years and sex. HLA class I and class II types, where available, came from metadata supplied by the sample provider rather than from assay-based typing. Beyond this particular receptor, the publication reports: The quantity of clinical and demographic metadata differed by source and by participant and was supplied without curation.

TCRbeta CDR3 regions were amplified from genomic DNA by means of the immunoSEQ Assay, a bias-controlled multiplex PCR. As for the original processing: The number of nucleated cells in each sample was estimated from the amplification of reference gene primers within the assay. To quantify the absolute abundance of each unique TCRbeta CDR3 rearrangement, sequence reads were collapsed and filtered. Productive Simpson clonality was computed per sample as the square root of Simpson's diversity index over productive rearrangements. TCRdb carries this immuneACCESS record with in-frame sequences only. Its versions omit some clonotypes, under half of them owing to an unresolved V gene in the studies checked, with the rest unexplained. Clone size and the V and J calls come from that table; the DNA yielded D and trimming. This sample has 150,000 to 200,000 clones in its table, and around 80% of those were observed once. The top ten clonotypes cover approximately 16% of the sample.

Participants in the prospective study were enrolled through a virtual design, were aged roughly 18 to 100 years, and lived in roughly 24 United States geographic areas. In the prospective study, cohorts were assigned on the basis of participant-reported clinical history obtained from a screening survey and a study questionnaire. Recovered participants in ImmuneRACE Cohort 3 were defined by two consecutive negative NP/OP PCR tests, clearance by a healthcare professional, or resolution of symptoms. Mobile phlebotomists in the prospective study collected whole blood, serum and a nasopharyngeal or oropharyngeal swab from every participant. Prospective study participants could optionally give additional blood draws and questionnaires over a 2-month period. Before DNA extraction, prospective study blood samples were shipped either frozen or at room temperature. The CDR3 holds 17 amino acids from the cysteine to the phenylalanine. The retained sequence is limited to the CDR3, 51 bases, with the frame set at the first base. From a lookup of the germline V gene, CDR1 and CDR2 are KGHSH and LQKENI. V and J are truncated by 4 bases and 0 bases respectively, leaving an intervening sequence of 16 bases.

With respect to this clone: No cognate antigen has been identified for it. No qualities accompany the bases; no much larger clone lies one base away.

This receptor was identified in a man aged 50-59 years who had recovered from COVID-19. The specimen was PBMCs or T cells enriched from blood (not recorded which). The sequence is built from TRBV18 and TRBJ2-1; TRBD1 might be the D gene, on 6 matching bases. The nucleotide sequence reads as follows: TGTGCCAGCTCACGACGGACAGAATATAGCTCCTACAATGAGCAGTTCTTC. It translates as CASSRRTEYSSYNEQFF.